The present TCR beta chain was sequenced within a study of blood T cell repertoires in COVID-19 (dated by TCRdb to the early 2020s). In the study overall: The collaborator samples originated in the United States, Italy and Spain and spanned the acute and convalescent phases of COVID-19. The material from the prospective study consisted of cDNA or gDNA derived from T cells, B-cell-depleted T cells, or PBMCs. Subjects who had been exposed to COVID-19, were actively infected with it, or had recovered from it provided the deeply sampled blood TCRbeta repertoires that made up the dataset. A freely available public database, intended as a resource for researchers studying the immune response to SARS-CoV-2, is where the repertoires were released. Samples came from the ongoing ImmuneRACE study (first 160 participants) plus 1,254 subjects from 6 global collaborators. Sample metadata almost always included a de-identified subject ID, COVID-19 status, age in years and sex. HLA class I and class II types, where available, came from metadata supplied by the sample provider rather than from assay-based typing. Overall study outcomes, separate from this receptor: Clinical and demographic metadata were provided uncurated, with the amount varying by source and participant.

Whole blood was collected in K2EDTA tubes by collaborating institutions according to the institutions' own protocols. Collaborator samples were shipped for TCRbeta analysis as frozen whole blood, isolated PBMCs, or DNA extracted from either sample type. The immunoSEQ Assay, a bias-controlled multiplex PCR, was used to amplify TCRbeta CDR3 regions from genomic DNA. From the authors' description of their analysis: Within the assay, amplification of reference gene primers was used to estimate how many nucleated cells each sample contained. To quantify the absolute abundance of each unique TCRbeta CDR3 rearrangement, sequence reads were collapsed and filtered. For each sample, productive Simpson clonality was calculated by taking the square root of Simpson's diversity index across productive rearrangements. The table comes from immuneACCESS by way of TCRdb, which keeps in-frame sequences with V and J called. Part of the clones is missing from these tables; in studies checked, under half for an unresolved V gene and the rest for unknown reasons. Clone size and V and J calls were adopted from that table, with D and trimming inferred from the DNA. The sample has about 90,000 clones on record, about 81% of them singletons. Together, the top ten hold roughly an eighth of the sample.

The CDR3 covers 14 residues, taking in both the cysteine and the phenylalanine. The DNA shown is the 42-base CDR3, in frame from base 1. Here V drops 5 bases and J drops 0 bases, and the junction holds 4 bases not matched to any gene. Per the germline V gene (reference sequence), GTSNPN is the CDR1 and SVGIG is the CDR2. Comments on this clone: Its antigen is currently not known. Base quality data are lacking; no much larger clone is found one base away.

The receptor was derived from a human donor in a cohort sampled during active COVID-19. The sequenced material came from peripheral blood. This receptor chain uses TRBV30 and TRBJ2-7, and TRBD2 aligns with 10 junction nucleotides. The DNA sequence is as follows: TGTGCCTGGGATCGGACTAGCGGCTCCTACGAGCAGTACTTC. This gives the protein CAWDRTSGSYEQYF.